A single sample is the source of the 9 T cell receptor beta chains below, sequenced in a study of T cell responses to AZD1222 COVID-19 vaccine. Sequenced by immunoSEQ multiplex PCR; TCRdb stores in-frame clones only, minus some. This table holds more than 140,000 clones, approximately 88% found once. Material: peripheral blood, obtained on day 0 of AZD1222 vaccination. The receptors here all came from an adult in good health.

In this sample, this clone turned up a few times. The V call is TRBV7-2, the J call TRBJ2-6, with a possible D match to TRBD1 (6 bases). CDR1 and CDR2 (germline): SGHTA, FQGNSA. CDR3 length: 16 amino acids. Trimming removed 0 bases from V and 4 bases from J, with 10 bases in between. The CDR3 DNA reads TGTGCCAGCAGCTTAGCCTCAGGGGCCGGGGCCAACGTCCTGACTTTC. Its protein is CASSLASGAGANVLTF.

The V gene is TRBV11-2, the J gene TRBJ1-3; D is undetermined. The V gene lost 0 bases and the J gene lost 6 bases, with 9 bases spanning the gap. This CDR3 has 14 residues. Germline V gene data show CDR1 as SGHAT and CDR2 as FQNNGV. The CDR3 sequence is CASSLDSNENTIYF. CDR3 bases: TGTGCCAGCAGCTTAGATAGCAATGAAAACACCATATATTTT.

J is TRBJ1-1 and V is TRBV29-1, with unresolved D. Trimming took 3 bases from V and 1 from J, leaving 12 bases between them. CDR1 is SQVTM, CDR2 ANQGSEA, per germline. The CDR3 consists of 14 residues. Here the CDR3 DNA reads TGCAGCGTTGACGCGACAACGAGGAACACTGAAGCTTTCTTT. It yields the protein CSVDATTRNTEAFF.

The J gene is TRBJ2-5, the V gene TRBV28, with unresolved D. CDR3 size: 15 residues. Trimming removed 1 base from V and 3 bases from J, with 12 bases in between. CDR1 is MDHEN, CDR2 SYDVKM, per germline. The CDR3 DNA follows: TGTGCCAGCAGTTTATCCCGGAGAGACAAAGAGACCCAGTACTTC. Translating it yields CASSLSRRDKETQYF. Using reference TRBV28 and TRBJ2-5 for the parts outside the CDR3, the full variable domain is DVKVTQSSRYLVKRTGEKVFLECVQDMDHENMFWYRQDPGLGLRLIYFSYDVKMKEKGDIPEGYSVSREKKERFSLILESASTNQTSMYLCASSLSRRDKETQYFGPGTRLLVL.

The CDR3 nucleotides read TGCGCCAGCAGCCAAGAAGCGGGAGTAAACGGGGAGCTGTTTTTT. Translating it yields CASSQEAGVNGELFF. This chain uses TRBV4-1 with TRBJ2-2; TRBD2 matches at 8 bases. CDR3 size: 15 residues. The V gene's germline CDR1 is MGHRA and CDR2 YSYEKL. The V segment lost 0 bases and the J segment 7 bases; nucleotides outside the gene matches: 4.

The chain couples TRBV6-6 to TRBJ1-1; 7 bases line up with TRBD1. CDR1 is MNHNY and CDR2 is SVGAGI in the germline V gene (reference sequence). V shed 5 bases and J 1 base; nucleotides not matched to a gene: 19. CDR3 length equals 19 residues. In nucleotides, the CDR3 is TGTGCCAGCAGTCCATTCGCCGGGACAGAAGTACCCCCGAACACTGAAGCTTTCTTT. It specifies CASSPFAGTEVPPNTEAFF.

The chain uses TRBV2 and TRBJ1-5, with 7 bases aligning to TRBD1. The CDR3 has 15 amino acids. With 7 bases clipped from V and 5 bases from J, the junction kept 11 bases outside the gene matches. CDR1 is SNHLY and CDR2 is FYNNEI in the germline V gene. CDR3 sequence (DNA): TGTGCCAGCAACCGGGACAGTGGGATGGATCAGCCCCAGCATTTT. It encodes CASNRDSGMDQPQHF.

V is TRBV24-1 and J is TRBJ1-4, with 7 bases that match TRBD1. The ends lost 3 bases at V and 5 bases at J; junction bases unmatched: 17. Germline CDR1 and CDR2: KGHDR and SFDVKD. The CDR3 extends over 19 amino acids. As DNA, the CDR3 is TGTGCCACCAGTGATCCACCGACGGCCAGGGGACAGTGGAATGAAAAACTGTTTTTT. It is translated as CATSDPPTARGQWNEKLFF.

The rearrangement uses TRBV20-1 and TRBJ2-1, with 11 bases that match TRBD2. Germline CDR1 is DFQATT and CDR2 is SNEGSKA (reference sequence). V lost 3 bases and J lost 9; bases outside the gene matches: 10. There are 15 residues in the CDR3. Here the CDR3 reads CSASLLAGAFREQFF. CDR3 sequence (DNA): TGCAGTGCTAGTTTACTAGCGGGAGCTTTTCGTGAGCAGTTCTTC.